A single sample is the source of the 23 T cell receptor beta chains below, sequenced in a study of metastatic and nonmetastatic thyroid tumors. The entire patient cohort was treatment-naive prior to thyroid surgery. TCRdb reassembled clones from the PCR reads with MiXCR. This table has approximately 58,000 clones, about 20% appearing once. Sequenced material: blood. Receptors originate from a female donor with papillary thyroid cancer or a benign thyroid nodule (not recorded which). Some clones in this sample may be carry-over from other donors' samples.

This clone was observed at least ten times. The V call is TRBV3-1, the J call TRBJ2-4; tentatively, D is TRBD2 (6 bases). The CDR3 covers 13 residues. V was cut by 4 bases and J by 3 bases, with 7 bases left in between. Per the germline V gene, CDR1 is LGHDT and CDR2 is YNNKEL (reference sequence). CDR3: CASSRGDKNIQYF. In DNA form, the CDR3 reads TGTGCCAGCAGCCGCGGGGACAAAAACATTCAGTACTTC. The full variable domain, completed using reference TRBV3-1 and TRBJ2-4, is DTAVSQTPKYLVTQMGNDKSIKCEQNLGHDTMYWYKQDSKKFLKIMFSYNNKELIINETVPNRFSPKSPDKAHLNLHINSLELGDSAVYFCASSRGDKNIQYFGAGTRLSVL.

This clone was seen at least ten times. The chain is built from TRBV14 and TRBJ2-1, with TRBD1 matching 8 bases. The CDR3 has 15 amino acids. The V gene's germline CDR1 is SGHDN and CDR2 FVKESK. Trimming at V came to 3 bases and at J to 5 bases, leaving 6 bases not matched to a gene. The CDR3 DNA reads as TGTGCCAGCAGCCAGCCCGGGACAGGACACAATGAGCAGTTCTTC. This encodes CASSQPGTGHNEQFF.

This clone was seen ten or more times. The J gene is TRBJ2-3, the V gene TRBV27; D gene ambiguous. Germline V CDR1 and CDR2: MNHEY, SMNVEV (reference sequence). The CDR3 runs to 17 residues. V gave up 0 bases and J gave up 6 bases, with 19 bases separating them. The CDR3 region is CASSLSPVAERADTQYF. CDR3 bases: TGTGCCAGCAGTTTATCGCCAGTAGCCGAACGTGCGGATACGCAGTATTTT.

This clone came up many times. V gene TRBV20-1 combines with J gene TRBJ2-5; 8 bases align to TRBD2. Unmatched junction bases numbered 2, after V lost 3 bases and J lost 2 bases. This CDR3 is built from 13 residues. Germline V gene data show CDR1 as DFQATT and CDR2 as SNEGSKA (reference sequence). The CDR3 coding sequence is TGCAGTGCTAGTGTAGCGGGACAAGAGACCCAGTACTTC. Translating it yields CSASVAGQETQYF.

This clone was detected ten times or more. The chain joins TRBV28 to TRBJ1-5; maybe TRBD1 (5 bases). This CDR3 spans 13 amino acids. V dropped 5 bases and J dropped 4 bases, with 9 bases sitting between them. The V gene's germline CDR1 is MDHEN and CDR2 SYDVKM. The CDR3, as DNA: TGTGCCAGCAGTCCCTCAGGGAATCAGCCCCAGCATTTT. This translates into CASSPSGNQPQHF.

This clone was seen more than once but under ten times. The chain is built from TRBV12-5 and TRBJ1-2, with no clear D. In germline, CDR1 is LGHNT, CDR2 FRNRAP. CDR3 length: 8 amino acids. Trimming removed 10 bases from V and 3 bases from J, with 0 bases in between. CDR3 protein: CANYGYTF. CDR3 bases: TGTGCTAACTATGGCTACACCTTC.

This clone was detected only a few times. The chain uses TRBV5-1 and TRBJ1-1, with TRBD1 matching 9 bases. This CDR3 comprises 14 residues. V trimming: 4 bases; J trimming: 3 bases; junction bases outside the gene matches: 4. Per the germline V gene, CDR1 is SGHRS and CDR2 is YFSETQ. The DNA for the CDR3 is TGCGCCAGCAGCAAGGACAGGGGTGACACTGAAGCTTTCTTT. Translated, it gives CASSKDRGDTEAFF.

Ten or more counts support this clone. The CDR3 nucleotides are TGTGCCAGCATGGCATATCTGGGCGATGAGCAGTTCTTC. This gives the protein CASMAYLGDEQFF. The genes are TRBV7-3 and TRBJ2-1; D unresolved. CDR1 and CDR2 (germline): SGHTA, FQGTGA. V was cut by 7 bases and J by 8 bases, with 15 bases left in between. This CDR3 contains 13 residues. The entire variable domain, with the rest obtained from reference TRBV7-3 and TRBJ2-1, is as follows: GAGVSQTPSNKVTEKGKYVELRCDPISGHTALYWYRQSLGQGPEFLIYFQGTGAADDSGLPNDRFFAVRPEGSVSTLKIQRTERGDSAVYLCASMAYLGDEQFFGPGTRLTVL.

The sample holds many counts of this clone. V is TRBV27 and J is TRBJ2-2, with TRBD1 matching over 10 bases. The junction had 10 bases not matched to a gene; V was cut back by 5 bases and J by 4 bases. The V gene's germline CDR1 is MNHEY and CDR2 SMNVEV (reference sequence). The CDR3 runs to 17 residues. The CDR3 here is CASSTPLRTGGTGELFF. CDR3 DNA: TGTGCCAGCAGTACCCCCCTCCGGACAGGGGGCACCGGGGAGCTGTTTTTT.

In this sample, this clone turned up many times. This rearrangement joins TRBV30 to TRBJ2-7, with D perhaps matching TRBD1 (6 bases). V shed 8 bases and J shed 2 bases, with 19 bases lying between them. The CDR3 covers 14 residues. Germline CDR1 and CDR2: GTSNPN and SVGIG (reference sequence). The CDR3, as DNA: TGTGCCCGGACCGGATGGGACATCCCCTACGAGCAGTACTTC. It translates to CARTGWDIPYEQYF.

The CDR3 is CASSLDPNGGEQFF. For the CDR3, the DNA is TGTGCCAGCAGCTTAGACCCAAATGGGGGTGAGCAGTTCTTC. The V and J genes are TRBV7-3 and TRBJ2-1, with D perhaps assigned TRBD1 or TRBD2 (5 bases each). The V end lost 2 bases, the J end lost 9 bases, and 14 bases lay between the germline ends. This CDR3 is built from 14 residues. Germline V lookup: CDR1 SGHTA, CDR2 FQGTGA.

This clone was detected ten times or more. This chain links TRBV28 with TRBJ2-1, with a weak D call TRBD1 (6 bases). The V gene's germline CDR1 is MDHEN and CDR2 SYDVKM. The CDR3 length is 14 residues. With 6 bases removed from V and 2 bases from J, the gap between germline ends came to 11 bases. The CDR3 loop is CASRGALAYNEQFF. The CDR3 coding sequence is TGTGCCAGCAGGGGGGCCTTAGCCTACAATGAGCAGTTCTTC.

The chain uses TRBV11-1 and TRBJ2-1, with 12 nucleotides matching TRBD2. J gave up 8 bases and V 5 bases, and 13 bases lay outside the gene matches. The CDR3 length is 17 residues. In germline, CDR1 is SGHAT, CDR2 FQDESV (reference sequence). The CDR3 DNA reads TGTGCCAGCAGCATGTCATCCCGGACTAGCGGGAAGGATGAGCAGTTCTTC. Encoded protein: CASSMSSRTSGKDEQFF. Using reference TRBV11-1 and TRBJ2-1 for the parts outside the CDR3, the full variable domain is EAEVAQSPRYKITEKSQAVAFWCDPISGHATLYWYRQILGQGPELLVQFQDESVVDDSQLPKDRFSAERLKGVDSTLKIQPAELGDSAMYLCASSMSSRTSGKDEQFFGPGTRLTVL.

This clone was detected a few times. This may stem from a read error, because a much larger clone lies one nucleotide away. The chain carries TRBV28 and TRBJ1-5; tentatively, D is TRBD1 (5 bases). Looked up from germline, CDR1 is MDHEN and CDR2 is SYDVKM. This CDR3 has 16 amino acids. The V end lost 0 bases, the J end lost 3 bases, and 12 bases lay between the germline ends. The CDR3 loop reads CASSLWGGNINQPQHF. The CDR3 DNA is TGTGCCAGCAGTTTATGGGGGGGGAATATCAATCAGCCCCAGCATTTT.

This clone came up many times. The V gene is TRBV7-9, the J gene TRBJ2-3; D gene ambiguous. The germline V and J ends were trimmed by 7 bases and 1 base, with 12 bases remaining between them. CDR3 length: 14 amino acids. Germline-derived CDR1 and CDR2 are SEHNR and FQNEAQ (reference sequence). For the CDR3, the DNA is TGTGCCAGCACCCAAGCCGGCCGCACAGATACGCAGTATTTT. It encodes CASTQAGRTDTQYF.

J is TRBJ2-1 and V is TRBV7-2; no definite D call. V was shortened by 6 bases and J by 5 bases, with 11 bases between the two germline ends. Looked up from germline, CDR1 is SGHTA and CDR2 is FQGNSA. There are 13 residues in the CDR3. The CDR3 reads CASSFTLDNEQFF. The CDR3 DNA is TGTGCCAGCAGTTTCACACTTGACAATGAGCAGTTCTTC.

This clone was seen at least ten times. The chain uses TRBV15 and TRBJ2-7; the D gene could be TRBD1 or TRBD2 (5 bases each). Germline CDR1 is LNHNV and CDR2 is YYDKDF (reference sequence). The CDR3 runs 15 residues. Trimming cost V 3 bases and J 2 bases, with 14 bases left between them. CDR3 DNA: TGTGCCACCAGCAGTGGCGGTCTGGGGGCCTACGAGCAGTACTTC. The encoded protein is CATSSGGLGAYEQYF. The full variable domain, rest sourced from reference TRBV15 and TRBJ2-7, is DAMVIQNPRYQVTQFGKPVTLSCSQTLNHNVMYWYQQKSSQAPKLLFHYYDKDFNNEADTPDNFQSRRPNTSFCFLDIRSPGLGDTAMYLCATSSGGLGAYEQYFGPGTRLTVT.

The table lists this clone with many counts. The rearrangement links TRBV30 to TRBJ1-1, with a weak D call TRBD1 (6 bases). CDR3 length: 12 residues. The germline V gene has CDR1 GTSNPN and CDR2 SVGIG (reference sequence). V gave up 0 bases and J gave up 4 bases, with 6 bases separating them. This chain's CDR3 is CAWSVQGTEAFF. CDR3 in DNA: TGTGCCTGGAGTGTACAGGGCACTGAAGCTTTCTTT. Variable domain in full (rest from reference TRBV30 and TRBJ1-1): SQTIHQWPATLVQPVGSPLSLECTVEGTSNPNLYWYRQAAGRGLQLLFYSVGIGQISSEVPQNLSASRPQDRQFILSSKKLLLSDSGFYLCAWSVQGTEAFFGQGTRLTVV.

This clone appeared many times. The chain links TRBV6-4 to TRBJ2-3; 9 nucleotides match TRBD1. The CDR3 runs to 14 residues. Germline values: CDR1 MRHNA, CDR2 SNTAGT. Germline trimming cut 3 bases from V and 4 bases from J; bases unmatched to any gene: 2. The CDR3 nucleotides are TGTGCCAGCAGTGAAAGACAGGGGGCAGATACGCAGTATTTT. This codes for CASSERQGADTQYF.

This clone was found a few times. The J gene is TRBJ2-7, the V gene TRBV27, with 8 bases fitting TRBD2. J gave up 2 bases and V 7 bases, and 7 bases lay outside the gene matches. CDR3 length: 14 residues. In germline, CDR1 is MNHEY, CDR2 SMNVEV (reference sequence). CDR3 protein: CASNTNSGTYEQYF. For the CDR3, the DNA is TGTGCCAGCAACACGAATAGCGGGACCTACGAGCAGTACTTC.

V and J are TRBV7-2 and TRBJ2-7, with D perhaps TRBD2 (6 bases). The V end was cut by 1 base, the J end by 3 bases, with 10 bases between. This CDR3 has 14 amino acids. In germline, CDR1 is SGHTA, CDR2 FQGNSA. CDR3 protein: CASSLGAGDYEQYF. In DNA, the CDR3 is TGTGCCAGCAGCTTAGGAGCGGGTGACTACGAGCAGTACTTC. The entire variable domain, with the rest obtained from reference TRBV7-2 and TRBJ2-7, is as follows: GAGVSQSPSNKVTEKGKDVELRCDPISGHTALYWYRQSLGQGLEFLIYFQGNSAPDKSGLPSDRFSAERTGGSVSTLTIQRTQQEDSAVYLCASSLGAGDYEQYFGPGTRLTVT.

This clone was seen ten or more times. The chain links TRBV9 to TRBJ1-3; 9 bases map to TRBD1. V lost 4 bases to trimming and J lost 8 bases; unmatched junction nucleotides: 16. The CDR3 is made up of 17 amino acids. Germline lookup yields CDR1 SGDLS and CDR2 YYNGEE. The CDR3 spells CASSPRDRAKTGDTIYF. CDR3 sequence (DNA): TGTGCCAGCAGCCCCAGGGACAGGGCTAAGACCGGAGACACCATATATTTT.

This clone was detected many times. The V call is TRBV6-1, the J call TRBJ2-7, with D possibly TRBD1 on 6 matching bases. Trimming shortened V by 6 bases and J by 7 bases, and 22 bases separated the two germline ends. Germline values: CDR1 MNHNS, CDR2 SASEGT. CDR3 size: 15 residues. The CDR3 DNA follows: TGTGCCAGCAGAGATGGGACATTGATGTCGGGGGAGCAGTACTTC. Protein sequence: CASRDGTLMSGEQYF.